Sequencing of this T cell receptor beta chain was carried out in a study of regulatory T cells in long-lasting Graves disease. Documented time point: newly diagnosed GD, antithyroid drugs for less than 3 months. PBMC RNA served as the TCR library source. This CDR3 has 16 residues. V was shortened by 6 bases and J by 2 bases, with 20 bases between the two germline ends. Germline V CDR1 and CDR2: MDHEN, SYDVKM. Library construction for TCR beta used iRepertoire HTBI primers and Arm-PCR of CDR3 regions. TCRdb passed the multiplex PCR reads through MiXCR, listing each CDR3 protein once. The data contain about 620,000 distinct CDR3 sequences, around 15% of them singletons. These data were also filed under a second study, of T cells in Graves' hyperthyroidism and ophthalmopathy.

The TCR sequence derives from a woman in her twenties or thirties with Graves disease. The chain employs TRBV28 and TRBJ2-7, with a weak D call TRBD2 (5 bases). Sequencing used peripheral blood mononuclear cells (PBMCs), obtained at new diagnosis, from a patient treated with antithyroid drugs. CDR3 bases: TGTGCCAGCAGCCTGCCCCCGACTAAGAATACCTACGAGCAGTACTTC. Amino acid sequence: CASSLPPTKNTYEQYF.